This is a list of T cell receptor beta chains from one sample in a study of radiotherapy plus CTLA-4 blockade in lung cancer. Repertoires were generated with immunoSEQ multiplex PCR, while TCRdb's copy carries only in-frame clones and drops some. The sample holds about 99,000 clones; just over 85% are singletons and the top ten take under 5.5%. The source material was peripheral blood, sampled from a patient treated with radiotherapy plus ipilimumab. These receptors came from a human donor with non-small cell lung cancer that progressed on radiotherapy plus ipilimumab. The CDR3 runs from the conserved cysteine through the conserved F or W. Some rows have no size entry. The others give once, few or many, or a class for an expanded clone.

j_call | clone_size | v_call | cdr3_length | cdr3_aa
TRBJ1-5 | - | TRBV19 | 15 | CASRIQGSDNQPQHF
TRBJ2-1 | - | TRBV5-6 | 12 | CATGGRQMPSFF
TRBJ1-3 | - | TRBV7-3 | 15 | CASSKAQGPGNTIYF
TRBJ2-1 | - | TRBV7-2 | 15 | CASSPYRSSDYEQFF
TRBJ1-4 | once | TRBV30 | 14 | CAWSVQGSNEKLFF
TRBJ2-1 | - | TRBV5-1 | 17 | CASSLYGPSGNYNEQFF
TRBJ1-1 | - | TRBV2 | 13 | CGQREGEATEAFF
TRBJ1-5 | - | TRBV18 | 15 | CASSPTENSNQPQHF
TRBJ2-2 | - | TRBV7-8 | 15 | CASSLVGARTGELFF
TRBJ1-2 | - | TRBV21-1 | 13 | CASRGGRGYGYTF
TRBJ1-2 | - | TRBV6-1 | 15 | CASSDPAGRNYGYTF
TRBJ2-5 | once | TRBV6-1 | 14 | CASSAGTIQETQYF
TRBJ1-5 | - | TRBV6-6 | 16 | CASSYSGQGIGQPQHF
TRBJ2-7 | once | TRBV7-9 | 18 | CASSYGLAGEGLDYEQYF
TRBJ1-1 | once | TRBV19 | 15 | CTSSISTGTGREAFF
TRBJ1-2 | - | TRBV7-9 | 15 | CASSLVRQLDYGYTF
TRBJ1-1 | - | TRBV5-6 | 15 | CASSPKDRDRGRPVF
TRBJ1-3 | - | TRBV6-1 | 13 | CAHGGYSGNTIYF
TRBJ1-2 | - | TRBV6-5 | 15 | CASRQQGERNYGYTF
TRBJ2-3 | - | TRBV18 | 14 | CASSSSGATDTQYF
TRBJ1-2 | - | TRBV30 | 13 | CAWSSPGAYGYTF
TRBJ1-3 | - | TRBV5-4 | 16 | CASSLAGARAGNTIYF
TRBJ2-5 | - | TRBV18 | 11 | CASSPGETQYF
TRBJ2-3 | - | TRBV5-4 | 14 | CASSLPGLADTQYF
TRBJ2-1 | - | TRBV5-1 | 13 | CASSPDNYNEQFF
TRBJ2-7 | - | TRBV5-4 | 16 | CASSSGGGTYSYEQYF
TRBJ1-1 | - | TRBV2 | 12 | CASSELNTEAFF
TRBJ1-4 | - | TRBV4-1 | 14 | CASSQGEGFEKLFF
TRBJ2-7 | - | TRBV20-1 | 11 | CSARDLTEQYF
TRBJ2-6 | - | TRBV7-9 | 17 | CASSPQGSLSGANVLTF
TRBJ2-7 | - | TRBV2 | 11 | CASSPRDLQYF
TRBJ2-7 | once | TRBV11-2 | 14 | CASSSLNRAYEQYF
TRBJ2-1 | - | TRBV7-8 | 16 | CASSSRPGLADNEQFF
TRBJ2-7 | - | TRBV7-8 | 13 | CASSETLAGEQYF
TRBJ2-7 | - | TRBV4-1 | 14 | CASSQGQGSYEQYF
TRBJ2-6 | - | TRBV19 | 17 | CASSEPTGGTGANVLTF
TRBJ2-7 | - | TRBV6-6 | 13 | CASSRGLYYEQYF
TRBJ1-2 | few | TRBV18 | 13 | CASSGRGLNGYTF
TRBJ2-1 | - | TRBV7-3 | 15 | CASSLGRGTYNEQFF
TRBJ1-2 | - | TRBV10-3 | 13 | CAIRVDHKTGYTF
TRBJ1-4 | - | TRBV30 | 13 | CAWREQSNEKLFF
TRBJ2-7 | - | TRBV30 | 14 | CAWDRDRVIREQYF
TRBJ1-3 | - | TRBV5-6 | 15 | CASSHGTGVGNTIYF
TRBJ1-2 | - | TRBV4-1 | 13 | CASSQDSGDGYTF
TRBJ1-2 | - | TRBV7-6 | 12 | CASSPGAGGYTF
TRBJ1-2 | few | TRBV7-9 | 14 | CASSGQGGNYGYTF
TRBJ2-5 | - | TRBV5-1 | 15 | CASAMGQGVGETQYF
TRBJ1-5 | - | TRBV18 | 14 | CASSLGTGNQPQHF
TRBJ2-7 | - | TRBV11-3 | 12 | CASSFSDHVQYF
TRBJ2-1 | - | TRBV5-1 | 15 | CASSLVAGVDNEQFF
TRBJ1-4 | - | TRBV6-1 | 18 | CASSELVGSSPTNEKLFF
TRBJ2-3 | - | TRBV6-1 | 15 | CASSEEALSTDTQYF
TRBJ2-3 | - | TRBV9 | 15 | CASSSRREMADTQYF
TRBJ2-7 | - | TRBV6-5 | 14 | CASSYNRATYEQYF